The text below deals with one T cell receptor beta chain. Its antigen remains unknown. The germline V gene has CDR1 SEHNR and CDR2 FQNEAQ (reference sequence). This CDR3 contains 14 residues. The data are from a study of monozygotic twins with inflammatory bowel disease. Findings of the study overall: Inverse Simpson values showed less TCRbeta diversity in IBD patients than in their healthy co-twins.

Each of the TCR libraries took roughly 3,700 ng of total RNA. Using eight separate reactions per sample, the authors generated cDNA. For each CDR3 protein, TCRdb gives one entry from its re-call of the 5' RACE reads, without DNA. In all, the sample yields around 410,000 distinct CDR3 sequences. The sample taken for sequencing was blood. The TCR comes from a human donor with ulcerative colitis or Crohn's disease, or a healthy co-twin of an affected twin (not recorded which). The chain couples TRBV7-9 to TRBJ1-2; TCRdb proposes TRBD1, but this gene call is untestable without DNA. The CDR3 region is CASSKDRGGNGYTF.